This T cell receptor beta chain was sequenced for a study of T cell responses to AZD1222 COVID-19 vaccine (dated by TCRdb to the early 2020s). Notes on the research overall: Because spike-specific TCR depth and breadth did not differ between the two schedules, AZD1222 recipients who got a second dose at roughly 4 weeks were pooled with those who got a second dose at roughly 12 weeks. A total of 230 to 250 trial participants underwent TCR sequencing, of whom some 210 received two doses of AZD1222 and some 25 received two doses of the MenACWY control vaccine. Trial participants were enrolled by age into subgroups of 18-55, 56-69 and 70-plus years, and roughly 150, 30 and 60 TCR-sequenced participants, respectively, were included in these subgroups. The investigation overall reported the following: Reportedly, close to half of the unique spike-specific TCRs recognized epitopes lying outside the regions that are mutated in the B.1.351 and B.1.1.7 variants. Conclusions about previously exposed vaccinees are limited, since just 5 or 6 AZD1222 recipients were seropositive for SARS-CoV-2 at baseline. Because no samples from the day 14 peak response were available, repertoires could be characterized only after the peak T cell response. Most participants were white British and females outnumbered males, and the authors suggested that clonal diversity may have been underestimated. After two AZD1222 doses, both the breadth and the depth of spike-specific TCRs were significantly higher than at day 0 and than in MenACWY recipients. In the small 56-69-year group, the increase in depth fell short of significance, most likely because of low power. The whole spike protein was spanned by vaccine-associated CD4 TCRs, and dominant responses were seen in regions 160-218 and 743-854.

Reading from cysteine to phenylalanine, the CDR3 counts 16 amino acids. Of the read, only the CDR3 DNA is kept; its 48 bases are in frame from base 1. V lost 4 bases and J lost 0 bases, and the count of bases not matched to a germline gene is 5. Taken from the germline V gene, the CDR1 and CDR2 loops are SGHTA and FQGNSA. The CDR3 regions of human TCRbeta chains were analyzed by immunosequencing. The study's own analysis went as follows. Repertoire TCRs were matched against a reference library of SARS-CoV-2-specific TCRs generated with the MIRA antigen-specificity platform. Breadth was defined as the fraction of unique TCRs that were SARS-CoV-2-associated. Depth was defined as the fraction of total T cells that were SARS-CoV-2-associated. Using the MIRA data, each spike-specific TCR was mapped to the spike region that the TCR reacts to and placed in a CD4 or CD8 class. Log10-transformed breadth and depth values were compared by one-way ANOVA with Sidak's multiple comparisons tests. TCRdb stores this immuneACCESS table with in-frame sequences only. Part of the clones is absent; in the studies checked, under half of the shortfall reflects unresolved V genes, and no reason is known for the rest. V and J calls and clone size are as listed in that table; D and trimming were resolved from the DNA. The sample table holds 170,000 or so clones, of which over 75% were seen once. The ten largest clonotypes hold approximately 1.6% of the sample.

The time point label of this sample denotes: baseline before first vaccination. The vaccinee samples were drawn from two UK trials, COV001 and COV002, one of which was a single-blind randomized controlled phase 2/3 trial testing AZD1222 (ChAdOx1 nCoV-19) in healthy adults. For TCRbeta chain sequencing, PBMC samples from trial participants were taken at day 0 and at day 28 after the second dose. Note on this clone: It lacks a known antigen. Per-nucleotide qualities are absent, and no much larger clonotype sits a single base away.

This TCR was recovered from an adult in good health. This specimen consisted of peripheral blood, obtained on day 0 of AZD1222 vaccination. The V gene is TRBV7-2 and the J gene is TRBJ2-2; TRBD2 matches 7 bases in the middle. The bases are TGTGCCAGCAGCTCCTCCGGGACTACGAACACCGGGGAGCTGTTTTTT. Translated, this is CASSSSGTTNTGELFF. The full variable domain, completed from the reference TRBV7-2 and TRBJ2-2 proteins outside the CDR3, reads GAGVSQSPSNKVTEKGKDVELRCDPISGHTALYWYRQSLGQGLEFLIYFQGNSAPDKSGLPSDRFSAERTGGSVSTLTIQRTQQEDSAVYLCASSSSGTTNTGELFFGEGSRLTVL.